This is a list of T cell receptor beta chains from one sample in a study of technical replicates of blood from four donors. Profiling relied on immunoSEQ multiplex PCR, and the TCRdb table lists in-frame clones only, not all of them. This table holds about 64,000 clones, 70% to 90% found once. What was sequenced was PBMCs. The receptors derive from a human donor in good health. Some clones in this sample may be carry-over from other donors' samples. The CDR3 runs from the conserved cysteine through the conserved F or W. A D gene is named only where the DNA matches it firmly. The size of a clone is reported for some rows only, either as once, few or many, or as a class for expanded clones.

CDR3aa: CASSGGPRNQPQHF
CDR3nt: TGTGCCAGCAGTGGAGGGCCCCGCAATCAGCCCCAGCATTTT
abundance: -
d_gene: -
v_gene: TRBV2
j_gene: TRBJ1-5

CDR3aa: CASSLGQGGNYGYTF
CDR3nt: TGCGCCAGCAGCTTGGGACAGGGGGGGAACTATGGCTACACCTTC
abundance: -
d_gene: TRBD1
v_gene: TRBV5-1
j_gene: TRBJ1-2

CDR3aa: CASSLSSGGYNEQFF
CDR3nt: TGTGCCAGCAGCTTATCTAGCGGAGGATACAATGAGCAGTTCTTC
abundance: -
d_gene: TRBD2
v_gene: TRBV7-8
j_gene: TRBJ2-1

CDR3aa: CASRKMFLARAFYEQYF
CDR3nt: TGTGCCAGCAGGAAGATGTTCCTAGCCCGGGCGTTCTACGAGCAGTACTTC
abundance: -
d_gene: -
v_gene: TRBV21-1
j_gene: TRBJ2-7

CDR3aa: CAWASESREQFF
CDR3nt: TGTGCCTGGGCATCGGAGTCAAGGGAGCAGTTCTTC
abundance: -
d_gene: -
v_gene: TRBV30
j_gene: TRBJ2-1

CDR3aa: CASSFPQGDNSPLHF
CDR3nt: TGTGCCAGCAGCTTTCCACAGGGTGATAATTCACCCCTCCACTTT
abundance: -
d_gene: -
v_gene: TRBV5-4
j_gene: TRBJ1-6

CDR3aa: CASSLGLAGARYQETQYF
CDR3nt: TGCGCCAGCAGCTTGGGACTAGCGGGGGCCAGGTACCAAGAGACCCAGTACTTC
abundance: -
d_gene: TRBD2
v_gene: TRBV5-1
j_gene: TRBJ2-5

CDR3aa: CAISEGQASIYEQYF
CDR3nt: TGTGCCATCAGTGAGGGACAGGCCTCGATCTACGAGCAGTACTTC
abundance: -
d_gene: TRBD1
v_gene: TRBV10-3
j_gene: TRBJ2-7

CDR3aa: CASSLGASYEKLFF
CDR3nt: TGTGCCAGCAGCTTAGGGGCAAGCTATGAAAAACTGTTTTTT
abundance: -
d_gene: -
v_gene: TRBV7-8
j_gene: TRBJ1-4

CDR3aa: CASSLRVTSGRFNEQFF
CDR3nt: TGTGCCAGCAGCTTAAGGGTTACTAGCGGGAGGTTCAATGAGCAGTTCTTC
abundance: -
d_gene: TRBD2
v_gene: TRBV7-2
j_gene: TRBJ2-1

CDR3aa: CASSAAGGPTYEQYF
CDR3nt: TGTGCCAGCAGCGCGGCGGGGGGCCCAACTTACGAGCAGTACTTC
abundance: -
d_gene: TRBD2
v_gene: TRBV9
j_gene: TRBJ2-7

CDR3aa: CASSGPSGHSYEQYF
CDR3nt: TGTGCCAGCAGTGGACCTAGCGGGCACTCCTACGAGCAGTACTTC
abundance: -
d_gene: TRBD2
v_gene: TRBV25-1
j_gene: TRBJ2-7

CDR3aa: CASSELNNSPLHF
CDR3nt: TGTGCCAGCAGCGAGCTGAATAATTCACCCCTCCACTTT
abundance: -
d_gene: -
v_gene: TRBV9
j_gene: TRBJ1-6

CDR3aa: CASSGVEAGGTEAFF
CDR3nt: TGTGCCAGCAGTGGGGTTGAGGCAGGGGGCACTGAAGCTTTCTTT
abundance: medium-sized
d_gene: TRBD1
v_gene: TRBV6-4
j_gene: TRBJ1-1

CDR3aa: CASSYPETASYEQYF
CDR3nt: TGTGCCAGCAGTTACCCTGAGACAGCCTCCTACGAGCAGTACTTC
abundance: -
d_gene: -
v_gene: TRBV6-6
j_gene: TRBJ2-7

CDR3aa: CASSRGQNTEAFF
CDR3nt: TGTGCCAGCAGCAGGGGGCAAAACACTGAAGCTTTCTTT
abundance: -
d_gene: TRBD1
v_gene: TRBV6-1
j_gene: TRBJ1-1

CDR3aa: CASSFVRTGGNTGELFF
CDR3nt: TGCGCCAGCAGCTTCGTTCGGACAGGGGGGAACACCGGGGAGCTGTTTTTT
abundance: few
d_gene: TRBD1
v_gene: TRBV5-1
j_gene: TRBJ2-2

CDR3aa: CASSSLGLAGVAEQFF
CDR3nt: TGTGCCAGCAGCTCACTCGGACTAGCGGGAGTGGCTGAGCAGTTCTTC
abundance: -
d_gene: TRBD2
v_gene: TRBV7-8
j_gene: TRBJ2-1

CDR3aa: CASSLSNVQGGGYTF
CDR3nt: TGCGCCAGCAGCTTGTCTAACGTACAGGGCGGTGGCTACACCTTC
abundance: -
d_gene: -
v_gene: TRBV5-1
j_gene: TRBJ1-2

CDR3aa: CASSLKGQSGTEAFF
CDR3nt: TGCGCCAGCAGCTTGAAGGGACAATCAGGCACTGAAGCTTTCTTT
abundance: -
d_gene: -
v_gene: TRBV5-1
j_gene: TRBJ1-1

CDR3aa: CASSQGAGQPQHF
CDR3nt: TGCGCCAGCAGCCAAGGGGCAGGTCAGCCCCAGCATTTT
abundance: -
d_gene: -
v_gene: TRBV4-1
j_gene: TRBJ1-5

CDR3aa: CASSLSAATTAYTF
CDR3nt: TGCGCCAGCAGCTTGAGCGCGGCCACCACCGCGTACACCTTC
abundance: -
d_gene: -
v_gene: TRBV5-1
j_gene: TRBJ1-2

CDR3aa: CASSQRVTSGDLTGELFF
CDR3nt: TGTGCCAGCAGCCAACGGGTCACTAGCGGGGATCTCACCGGGGAGCTGTTTTTT
abundance: -
d_gene: TRBD2
v_gene: TRBV4-2
j_gene: TRBJ2-2

CDR3aa: CASTRSFPGRDYEQYF
CDR3nt: TGTGCCAGCACCCGATCGTTCCCCGGGAGAGACTACGAGCAGTACTTC
abundance: -
d_gene: -
v_gene: TRBV5-4
j_gene: TRBJ2-7

CDR3aa: CASSSSGSRSDTQYF
CDR3nt: TGTGCCAGCTCATCTTCCGGGTCGCGTTCAGATACGCAGTATTTT
abundance: -
d_gene: -
v_gene: TRBV18
j_gene: TRBJ2-3

CDR3aa: CASSPRKGGGGYTEAFF
CDR3nt: TGTGCCAGCAGCCCCCGAAAAGGCGGCGGGGGTTACACTGAAGCTTTCTTT
abundance: few
d_gene: -
v_gene: TRBV11-2
j_gene: TRBJ1-1

CDR3aa: CASSPQGDGYTF
CDR3nt: TGTGCCAGCTCACCCCAGGGGGATGGCTACACCTTC
abundance: -
d_gene: TRBD1
v_gene: TRBV18
j_gene: TRBJ1-2

CDR3aa: CASSLEGHSYNSPLHF
CDR3nt: TGCGCCAGCAGCTTGGAGGGGCACTCCTATAATTCACCCCTCCACTTT
abundance: -
d_gene: -
v_gene: TRBV5-1
j_gene: TRBJ1-6

CDR3aa: CATSTGTASNNEQFF
CDR3nt: TGTGCCACCAGCACCGGGACAGCGTCAAACAATGAGCAGTTCTTC
abundance: -
d_gene: TRBD1
v_gene: TRBV15
j_gene: TRBJ2-1

CDR3aa: CASSFDRANTEAFF
CDR3nt: TGTGCCAGCAGCTTTGACAGGGCGAACACTGAAGCTTTCTTT
abundance: -
d_gene: TRBD1
v_gene: TRBV7-8
j_gene: TRBJ1-1

CDR3aa: CASSERDYSSSYNEQFF
CDR3nt: TGTGCCAGCAGCGAACGGGACTATTCAAGCTCCTACAATGAGCAGTTCTTC
abundance: -
d_gene: TRBD2
v_gene: TRBV4-2
j_gene: TRBJ2-1

CDR3aa: CASDPGQSTDTQYF
CDR3nt: TGCGCCAGCGATCCGGGACAGAGCACAGATACGCAGTATTTT
abundance: -
d_gene: TRBD1
v_gene: TRBV5-1
j_gene: TRBJ2-3

CDR3aa: CASSYGQGTYGYTF
CDR3nt: TGTGCCAGCAGCTACGGACAGGGAACCTATGGCTACACCTTC
abundance: -
d_gene: TRBD1
v_gene: TRBV7-2
j_gene: TRBJ1-2

CDR3aa: CASSPPGEASLEQYF
CDR3nt: TGTGCCAGCAGCCCGCCGGGTGAGGCGTCTCTCGAGCAGTACTTC
abundance: -
d_gene: -
v_gene: TRBV7-9
j_gene: TRBJ2-7

CDR3aa: CASSKRGEAQETQYF
CDR3nt: TGTGCCAGCAGCAAAAGGGGTGAGGCACAAGAGACCCAGTACTTC
abundance: -
d_gene: -
v_gene: TRBV7-9
j_gene: TRBJ2-5

CDR3aa: CASSWLAGRYEQFF
CDR3nt: TGTGCCAGCAGTTGGCTAGCGGGACGGTATGAGCAGTTCTTC
abundance: -
d_gene: TRBD2
v_gene: TRBV2
j_gene: TRBJ2-1

CDR3aa: CASSLETGKSNEQFF
CDR3nt: TGTGCCAGCAGCTTGGAGACAGGGAAGAGTAATGAGCAGTTCTTC
abundance: -
d_gene: TRBD1
v_gene: TRBV5-5
j_gene: TRBJ2-1

CDR3aa: CSVGGNSNTGELFF
CDR3nt: TGCAGCGTCGGTGGTAATAGTAACACCGGGGAGCTGTTTTTT
abundance: -
d_gene: -
v_gene: TRBV29-1
j_gene: TRBJ2-2

CDR3aa: CASNPIRRGSGNTEAFF
CDR3nt: TGTGCCAGCAACCCAATACGAAGAGGGAGTGGGAACACTGAAGCTTTCTTT
abundance: -
d_gene: -
v_gene: TRBV2
j_gene: TRBJ1-1

CDR3aa: CASRSGTGGYEQYF
CDR3nt: TGCGCCAGCAGGTCCGGGACAGGGGGCTACGAGCAGTACTTC
abundance: -
d_gene: TRBD1
v_gene: TRBV5-1
j_gene: TRBJ2-7

CDR3aa: CASSAGGNEQYF
CDR3nt: TGTGCCAGCAGCGCAGGGGGCAACGAGCAGTACTTC
abundance: -
d_gene: TRBD1
v_gene: TRBV9
j_gene: TRBJ2-7

CDR3aa: CASSPSGNQPQHF
CDR3nt: TGTGCCAGCAGCCCCTCCGGCAATCAGCCCCAGCATTTT
abundance: -
d_gene: -
v_gene: TRBV7-9
j_gene: TRBJ1-5

CDR3aa: CASSVGGGRTLYEQFF
CDR3nt: TGTGCCAGCAGCGTGGGCGGGGGTAGAACTTTGTATGAGCAGTTCTTC
abundance: -
d_gene: TRBD2
v_gene: TRBV11-1
j_gene: TRBJ2-1

CDR3aa: CASSRGMWESSYNEQFF
CDR3nt: TGCGCCAGCAGCCGCGGAATGTGGGAGAGCTCCTACAATGAGCAGTTCTTC
abundance: -
d_gene: -
v_gene: TRBV4-1
j_gene: TRBJ2-1

CDR3aa: CASTRGQNAEAFF
CDR3nt: TGTGCCAGCACCAGGGGGCAGAACGCTGAAGCTTTCTTT
abundance: few
d_gene: TRBD1
v_gene: TRBV7-8
j_gene: TRBJ1-1

CDR3aa: CASLSIRRTEAFF
CDR3nt: TGTGCCAGCTTATCAATCAGGAGGACTGAAGCTTTCTTT
abundance: once
d_gene: -
v_gene: TRBV6-5
j_gene: TRBJ1-1

CDR3aa: CASSPDRGFGTDTQYF
CDR3nt: TGCGCCAGCAGCCCCGACAGGGGTTTTGGCACAGATACGCAGTATTTT
abundance: -
d_gene: TRBD1
v_gene: TRBV5-1
j_gene: TRBJ2-3

CDR3aa: CASSLAGSPGTQYF
CDR3nt: TGCGCCAGCAGCTTGGCTGGCTCCCCGGGGACCCAGTACTTC
abundance: -
d_gene: -
v_gene: TRBV5-1
j_gene: TRBJ2-5

CDR3aa: CSAYRTGSEQFF
CDR3nt: TGCAGCGCTTACAGGACAGGGAGTGAGCAGTTCTTC
abundance: -
d_gene: TRBD1
v_gene: TRBV29-1
j_gene: TRBJ2-1

CDR3aa: CASRGGLAGKKETQYF
CDR3nt: TGTGCCAGCAGGGGTGGACTAGCGGGTAAAAAAGAGACCCAGTACTTC
abundance: -
d_gene: TRBD2
v_gene: TRBV2
j_gene: TRBJ2-5

CDR3aa: CASSIQTGNHGYTF
CDR3nt: TGTGCCAGTAGTATCCAAACCGGGAATCATGGCTACACCTTC
abundance: many
d_gene: -
v_gene: TRBV19
j_gene: TRBJ1-2

CDR3aa: CASSGLAGGPYNEQFF
CDR3nt: TGTGCCAGCAGCGGGTTAGCGGGAGGGCCCTACAATGAGCAGTTCTTC
abundance: -
d_gene: TRBD2
v_gene: TRBV7-9
j_gene: TRBJ2-1